This T cell receptor beta chain was recorded in a study of cytomegalovirus exposure and HLA in healthy donors (dated by TCRdb to about 2017). Background on the whole study: According to an earlier analysis of several hundred of the donors, some 180 million T cells yielded roughly 110 million unique TCR beta sequences and around 280 Gb of sequence data. Around 320 gigabases of sequencing data and approximately 85 million unique TCR sequences were included in an early release covering roughly 700 HLA-typed donors. Of the 398 genotyped donors, roughly 80% fell in the genetic ancestry cluster associated with self-reported Caucasian donors. The study was designed to test whether signatures of past pathogen exposure could be identified by cataloging public T cell receptors. The study used immunosequencing to profile the T cell repertoires of approximately 630 subjects and linked those repertoires to cytomegalovirus serostatus. In addition to the first cohort of 650 to 800 subjects, a separate validation cohort of around 110 different subjects was used. The study combined high-throughput TCR immunosequencing, statistical association of individual TCRs with disease status, and machine learning to predict cytomegalovirus infection status. A later analysis re-analyzed previously published TCR beta repertoires from approximately 670 donors and added high-resolution HLA genotyping to study TCR occurrence patterns. The later analysis used no new phenotypic data to find candidate immune exposures, relying instead on TCR beta sequences and their occurrence across donors. An earlier analysis of 500 to 650 of the donors applied high-throughput TCR beta sequencing to assess whether each TCR beta V gene segment acted as functional or pseudogenic. Donor age, sex, ethnicity and CMV serostatus were compiled alongside the repertoire data. A later genetic analysis used genome-wide SNP genotypes for about 60% of the 666 donors, treating that subset as a discovery cohort. Every discovery cohort repertoire had been produced on one sequencing platform. Class I and class II HLA loci were covered by the typing at four-digit resolution. The number of donors typed differed by locus, with 629-630 for A, B, C, DRB1 and DQB1, about 500 for DQA1, 606 for DPA1, and roughly 450 for DPB1. Four to six DR-DQ haplotypes were handled as single units for association and clustering, since linkage in the cohort was strong. Among 398 genotyped donors of the cohort, an average of roughly 230,000 unique TCR beta nucleotide sequences was sequenced per donor, of which about 19% were non-productive.

On this clone: Its antigen is currently not known.

What the research found in general, with its limitations: When HLA alleles, especially DR and DQ, strongly co-occurred, TCR associations were difficult to assign to individual alleles. Because HLA typing was missing for some donors at each locus, association tests included only the typed subset. Across donors, most TCR sequences were observed very rarely, whereas some public TCRs were present in many individuals. The study listed over 150 TCR beta chains as associated with cytomegalovirus. The cohort was sequenced for TCR beta chains only, and without alpha or paired-chain data the features that could be detected were limited. A further reported finding was that TCR beta sequences accurately predicted the HLA-A and HLA-B alleles for most subjects in the first cohort. Because the 87-base-pair reads could not distinguish some IMGT-functional V segments, including TRBV6-2 and TRBV6-3, those segments were excluded. Roughly 17 rarely observed V segments, including chromosome 9 orphons, were excluded from the earlier analysis of approximately 600 of the donors because counts were too low. In a later analysis, HLA-associated TCR beta chains showed more clonal expansion and lower generation probabilities than non-associated chains that were equally common. Correlated functional status among segregating V segments might reflect linkage disequilibrium, but an unknown experimental factor could not be ruled out. In an earlier analysis of more than 500 of the donors, most TCR beta V segments appeared in productive rearrangements about 90% or about 30% of the time, broadly matching IMGT annotations. According to the authors, the approach could potentially be generalized to other disease states and immunological phenotypes. A group of highly shared sequence variants was considered likely to be a technical artifact of the sequencing pipeline. According to a later genetic analysis, donors in an Asian-associated ancestry cluster had fewer N-insertions in productive TCRs than the roughly 700-donor mean. CMV serostatus was the only immune exposure information available for the cohort. According to a later analysis, most CMV-associated TCR beta chains appeared to be HLA-restricted, and the HLA associations seemed to be driven largely by CMV exposure. Sequencing depth was assumed to be roughly uniform across donors in the presence/absence analyses, though that assumption may not hold. The classifier was reported to diagnose cytomegalovirus status with high specificity and sensitivity in both the original cohort and the validation cohort. In vitro tests confirmed that a few of the cytomegalovirus-associated TCR beta chains recognize cytomegalovirus antigens. V-gene and J-gene trimming of TCR beta chains was associated with a missense DCLRE1C variant in a later genetic analysis, and the association was replicated in an independent cohort. In a later analysis, several top co-occurrence clusters were reported to appear linked to parvovirus B19, influenza, CMV and Epstein-Barr virus. According to a later analysis, TCR association rates differed among HLA loci, with DRB1 alleles showing the most associated TCRs and HLA-C alleles showing the fewest. Specific HLA alleles were associated with roughly 17,000 TCR beta sequences at a false discovery rate of 0.05 in a later analysis.

The cohort comprised some 700 healthy bone marrow donors. All cohort members were sampled while nominally healthy, although unrecorded immune exposures were likely present. The donor tested CMV seronegative, placing the donor among the 300 to 400 seronegative members of the cohort. A peripheral blood sample was provided by each donor, and peripheral blood mononuclear cells were used for TCR beta sequencing. Genomic DNA was extracted from the blood cell samples with the Qiagen DNeasy Blood Extraction Kit. Library prep was done by the immunoSEQ multiplex PCR assay. The multiplex PCR relied on a mix of 60 forward primers for TCR Vbeta segments and 13 reverse primers for TCR Jbeta segments. The CDR3 region of rearranged TCR beta genes was amplified from genomic DNA by a multiplex PCR assay. The amplified TCR beta libraries were sequenced on the Illumina HiSeq System as 87-base-pair reads. The authors processed their data as follows. A later analysis tallied roughly 78 million unique TCR beta chains across the 700 or so repertoires, and approximately 12 million of those chains were shared by two or more donors. Raw reads were error-corrected and collapsed into unique sequences with a nearest-neighbor algorithm that merged closely related sequences to remove PCR and sequencing errors. Alignment of CDR3 sequences to IMGT reference sequences was used to assign V, D and J gene segments. For a sequence to be retained, at least a six-nucleotide match to both a V gene segment and a J gene segment was required. Rearrangements were called productive when the CDR3 lacked stop codons and stayed in frame with V and J; all others were non-productive. CDR3 was defined by IMGT convention, running from the second conserved V-encoded cysteine to the conserved J-encoded phenylalanine. In an earlier analysis of 587 of the donors, sequences lacking an unambiguous match to a single V gene segment were excluded. In an earlier analysis of approximately 610 of the donors, V segments were called functional above 56.7% productive rearrangements and were called segregating when the between-donor standard deviation exceeded 5%. A statistical classification framework was built to diagnose cytomegalovirus status from the catalog of TCR beta chain sequences. V and J gene assignment, in a later analysis, came from comparing TCR nucleotide sequences with IMGT/GENE-DB human TR gene sequences. In a later analysis, CDR3 sequences and most-parsimonious VDJ recombination scenarios were assigned using the TCRdist pipeline. A later analysis defined each TCR beta chain by its CDR3 amino acid sequence plus V-gene family, and excluded reads lacking a unique V-gene family. In a later analysis, approximately 590 highly shared, low-generation-probability nucleotide sequences were removed to address suspected cross-contamination and a sequencing artifact. In a later analysis, a clonal expansion index was calculated for each public chain from normalized within-repertoire ranks of inferred template counts. In a later analysis, generation probabilities were computed using a VDJ recombination model fitted to out-of-frame rearrangements, and the results were checked against IGoR. In a later analysis, hypergeometric tests were used to score TCR-TCR, TCR-HLA and TCR-CMV co-occurrence, with a repertoire-size bias correction applied to TCR pairs. False discovery rates were estimated in a later analysis by permuting HLA or CMV assignments 20 times. In a later analysis, co-occurring TCRs were grouped using DBSCAN, with TCRdist sequence similarity added in when clustering inside HLA-allele-positive subsets. Repertoires with fewer than 30,000 or more than 120,000 public chains were left out of co-occurrence clustering, as were four to six repertoires with anomalous nucleotide sharing. TCRdb re-hosts the immuneACCESS table, in-frame sequences only. Its copies lack some clones; in the studies checked, an unresolved V gene accounts for under half of them, and the cause for the rest is not known. V and J calls and clone size are those listed in that table; D and trimming were worked out from the DNA. This sample's table lists about 140,000 clones. Of the sample, approximately 2.6% is held by the ten largest clones.

Inclusive of the bounding cysteine and phenylalanine, the CDR3 is 12 residues long. Only CDR3 DNA is held: 36 bases, read in frame from base 1. CDR1 SNHLY and CDR2 FYNNEI are derived from the germline V gene. V is shortened by 6 bases, J by 4 bases, and the region joining them spans 7 bases. The rearranged chain carries TRBV2 and TRBJ1-5, with the D gene uncertain. The source material was PBMCs. The receptor was derived from a man aged 40-50 years in good health and CMV-seronegative. The DNA reads as follows: TGTGCCAGCAGCCCGGGAAATCAGCCCCAGCATTTT. Its protein is CASSPGNQPQHF.